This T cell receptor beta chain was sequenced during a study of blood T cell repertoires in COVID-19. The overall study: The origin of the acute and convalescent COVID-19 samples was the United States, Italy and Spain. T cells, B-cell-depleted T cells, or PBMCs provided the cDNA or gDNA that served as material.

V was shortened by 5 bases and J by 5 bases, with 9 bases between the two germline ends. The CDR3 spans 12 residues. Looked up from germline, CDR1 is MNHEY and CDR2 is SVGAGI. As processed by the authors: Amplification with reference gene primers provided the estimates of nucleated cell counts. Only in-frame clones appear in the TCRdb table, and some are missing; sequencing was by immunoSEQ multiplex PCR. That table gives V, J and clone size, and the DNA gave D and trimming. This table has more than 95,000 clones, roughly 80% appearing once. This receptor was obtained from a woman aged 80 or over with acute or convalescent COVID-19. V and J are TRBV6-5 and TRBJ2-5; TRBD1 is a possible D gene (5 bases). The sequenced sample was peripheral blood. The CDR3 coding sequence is TGTGCCAGCAGTCCGAAGGGGGAGACCCAGTACTTC. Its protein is CASSPKGETQYF.